These T cell receptor beta chains were read from a single sample in a study of CD4 T cells in relation to SARS-CoV-2 and coronaviruses. Their cognate antigens are unknown. Sequencing used immunoSEQ multiplex PCR; TCRdb keeps in-frame clones, though not all of them. The sample shows 20,000 to 25,000 clones, more than 75% of them seen only once. The sequenced material came from CD4+ T cells from PBMCs, cultured in vitro. Receptors originate from a human donor in good health. The CDR3 runs from the conserved cysteine through the conserved F or W. A D gene is named only where the DNA matches it firmly. A clone size is listed for some rows: how often the clone was seen (once, few, many), or a class if it is expanded.

V gene	J gene	CDR3 length	clone size	D gene	CDR3 protein	CDR3 DNA
TRBV10-1	TRBJ1-5	14	.	TRBD1	CASSPGTGNQPQHF	TGCGCCAGCAGTCCCGGGACAGGGAATCAGCCCCAGCATTTT
TRBV30	TRBJ2-5	13	.	TRBD2	CAWRLAGVETQYF	TGTGCCTGGAGACTAGCGGGAGTGGAGACCCAGTACTTC
TRBV5-6	TRBJ2-7	15	.	TRBD2	CASSLSGGNPYEQYF	TGTGCCAGCAGCTTAAGCGGGGGGAACCCCTACGAGCAGTACTTC
TRBV2	TRBJ2-1	16	.	.	CASSVGRGSSYNEQFF	TGTGCCAGCAGTGTCGGGCGGGGCAGCTCCTACAATGAGCAGTTCTTC
TRBV9	TRBJ1-2	15	.	TRBD1	CASSVGTGGFYGYTF	TGTGCCAGCAGCGTAGGAACAGGGGGTTTCTATGGCTACACCTTC
TRBV27	TRBJ1-1	17	once	.	CASSLTAGLGELTEAFF	TGTGCCAGCAGCCTAACAGCTGGGCTCGGGGAATTGACTGAAGCTTTCTTT
TRBV2	TRBJ1-6	15	few	.	CASKVGGSHNSPLHF	TGTGCCAGCAAAGTCGGAGGGTCTCATAATTCACCCCTCCACTTT
TRBV20-1	TRBJ1-1	11	.	.	CRAVVNTEAFF	TGCAGGGCAGTGGTGAACACTGAAGCTTTCTTT
TRBV20-1	TRBJ2-1	14	.	TRBD1	CSASRDRGSNEQFF	TGCAGTGCTAGTCGGGACAGGGGGTCAAATGAGCAGTTCTTC
TRBV10-2	TRBJ1-1	12	few	.	CASTDKNTEAFF	TGCGCCAGCACCGACAAGAACACTGAAGCTTTCTTT
TRBV9	TRBJ1-6	17	.	TRBD1	CASSVASAGTVNSPLHF	TGTGCCAGCAGCGTAGCCTCAGCCGGGACAGTAAATTCACCCCTCCACTTT
TRBV19	TRBJ2-1	15	.	TRBD2	CASSKAGGPYEEQFF	TGTGCCAGTAGTAAAGCGGGAGGGCCGTATGAGGAGCAGTTCTTC
TRBV2	TRBJ2-1	15	.	.	CASSETGGTYNEQFF	TGTGCCAGCAGTGAAACTGGCGGAACTTACAATGAGCAGTTCTTC
TRBV7-2	TRBJ1-4	13	.	.	CASSLGGREKLFF	TGTGCCAGCAGCTTGGGGGGTCGTGAAAAACTGTTTTTT
TRBV5-6	TRBJ2-6	17	.	TRBD2	CASSFLAGDPGANVLTF	TGTGCCAGCAGCTTTCTAGCGGGAGACCCTGGGGCCAACGTCCTGACTTTC
TRBV6-5	TRBJ2-2	15	.	.	CASKPTVSNTGELFF	TGTGCCAGCAAACCGACAGTCTCGAACACCGGGGAGCTGTTTTTT
TRBV19	TRBJ2-7	14	.	TRBD2	CASSPWTSGYEQYF	TGTGCCAGTAGTCCGTGGACTAGCGGCTACGAGCAGTACTTC
TRBV3-1/TRBV3-2	TRBJ2-5	15	.	TRBD1	CASSQFHRGGETQYF	TGTGCCAGCAGCCAATTCCACAGGGGCGGCGAGACCCAGTACTTC
TRBV14	TRBJ1-6	13	.	.	CASSQVQSSPLHF	TGTGCCAGCAGCCAAGTTCAGTCTTCACCCCTCCACTTT
TRBV9	TRBJ2-6	15	.	.	CASSVSMSGANVLTF	TGTGCCAGCAGCGTTTCGATGTCTGGGGCCAACGTCCTGACTTTC
TRBV19	TRBJ1-1	14	.	.	CASRLREINTEAFF	TGTGCCAGTAGACTTAGAGAGATAAACACTGAAGCTTTCTTT
TRBV6-6	TRBJ2-3	14	.	.	CASRSRDSADTQYF	TGTGCCAGCAGGTCCAGGGACTCGGCAGATACGCAGTATTTT
TRBV7-9	TRBJ2-7	17	.	TRBD2	CASSSRERLAGSYEQYF	TGTGCCAGCAGTAGCAGGGAGAGACTAGCGGGTTCCTACGAGCAGTACTTC
TRBV18	TRBJ1-4	16	.	.	CASSISGPPLNEKLFF	TGTGCCAGCTCAATCTCCGGGCCACCCCTCAATGAAAAACTGTTTTTT
TRBV7-9	TRBJ2-3	13	.	.	CASSPDLVGTQYF	TGTGCCAGCAGCCCCGACCTAGTGGGAACGCAGTATTTT
TRBV19	TRBJ2-7	15	.	TRBD1	CASSPRGFGSYEQYF	TGTGCCAGTAGCCCCAGGGGGTTTGGCTCCTACGAGCAGTACTTC